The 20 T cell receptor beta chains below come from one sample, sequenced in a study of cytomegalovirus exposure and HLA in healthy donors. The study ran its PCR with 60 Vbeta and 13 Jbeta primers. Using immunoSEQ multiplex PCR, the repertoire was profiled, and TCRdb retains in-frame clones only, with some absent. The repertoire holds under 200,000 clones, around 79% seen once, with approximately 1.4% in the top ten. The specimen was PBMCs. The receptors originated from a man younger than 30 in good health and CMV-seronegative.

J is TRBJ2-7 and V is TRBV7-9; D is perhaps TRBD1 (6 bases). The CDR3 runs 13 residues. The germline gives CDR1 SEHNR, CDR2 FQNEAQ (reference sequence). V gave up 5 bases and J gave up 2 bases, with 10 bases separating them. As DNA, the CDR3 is TGTGCCAGCAGCCAGGGACACCCCTACGAGCAGTACTTC. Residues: CASSQGHPYEQYF.

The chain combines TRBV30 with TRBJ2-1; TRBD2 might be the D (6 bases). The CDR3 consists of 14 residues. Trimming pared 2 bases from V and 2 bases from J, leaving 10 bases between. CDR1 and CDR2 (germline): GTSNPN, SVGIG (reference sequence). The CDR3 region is CAWSSGLTYNEQFF. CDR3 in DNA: TGTGCCTGGAGTTCGGGACTGACCTACAATGAGCAGTTCTTC.

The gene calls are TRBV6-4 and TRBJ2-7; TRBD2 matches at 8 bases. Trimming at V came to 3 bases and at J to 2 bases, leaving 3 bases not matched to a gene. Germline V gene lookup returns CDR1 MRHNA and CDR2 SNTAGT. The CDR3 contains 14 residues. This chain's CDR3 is CASSEREGPYEQYF. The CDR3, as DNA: TGTGCCAGCAGTGAACGGGAGGGCCCCTACGAGCAGTACTTC.

The CDR3 sequence: CASSYPTGGNEKLFF. The CDR3 DNA is TGTGCCAGCAGTTACCCGACAGGGGGAAATGAAAAACTGTTTTTT. This chain links TRBV6-6 with TRBJ1-4, with 9 bases identical to TRBD1. This CDR3 is 15 amino acids long. Per the germline V gene, CDR1 is MNHNY and CDR2 is SVGAGI (reference sequence). V shed 2 bases, J shed 5 bases, and the junction held 3 bases outside the gene matches.

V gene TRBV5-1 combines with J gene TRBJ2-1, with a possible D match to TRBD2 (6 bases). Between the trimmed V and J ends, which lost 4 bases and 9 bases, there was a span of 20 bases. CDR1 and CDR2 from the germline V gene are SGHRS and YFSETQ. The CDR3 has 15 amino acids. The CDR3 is CASSPDSRLVGEQFF. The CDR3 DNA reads TGCGCCAGCAGCCCGGATTCACGACTAGTTGGTGAGCAGTTCTTC.

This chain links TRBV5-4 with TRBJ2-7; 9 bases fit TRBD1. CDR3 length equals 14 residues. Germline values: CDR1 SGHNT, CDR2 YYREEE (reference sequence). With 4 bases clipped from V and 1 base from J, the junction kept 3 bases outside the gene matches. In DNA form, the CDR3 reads TGTGCCAGCAGCCCCGGGACAGGGTCCTACGAGCAGTACTTC. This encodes CASSPGTGSYEQYF.

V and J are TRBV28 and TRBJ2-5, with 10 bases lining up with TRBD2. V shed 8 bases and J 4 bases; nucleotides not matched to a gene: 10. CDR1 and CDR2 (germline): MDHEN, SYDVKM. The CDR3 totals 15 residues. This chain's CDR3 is CASDKASGSLETQYF. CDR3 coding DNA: TGTGCCAGCGACAAGGCTAGCGGGAGCTTAGAGACCCAGTACTTC.

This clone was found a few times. CDR3 protein: CAWRGGLAGPDTQYF. The CDR3 nucleotides read TGTGCCTGGAGGGGGGGACTAGCGGGACCGGATACGCAGTATTTT. This chain joins TRBV30 and TRBJ2-3; 13 bases are a match to TRBD2. Germline assignment: CDR1 GTSNPN and CDR2 SVGIG (reference sequence). The CDR3 consists of 15 residues. The trim removed 3 bases at V and 6 bases at J, leaving 6 bases unmatched.

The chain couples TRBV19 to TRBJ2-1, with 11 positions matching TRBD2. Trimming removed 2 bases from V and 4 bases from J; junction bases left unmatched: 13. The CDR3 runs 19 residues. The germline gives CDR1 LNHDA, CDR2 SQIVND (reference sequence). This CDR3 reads CASSIRAEGLADLYNEQFF. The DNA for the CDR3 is TGTGCCAGTAGTATAAGGGCGGAGGGACTAGCGGATTTATACAATGAGCAGTTCTTC.

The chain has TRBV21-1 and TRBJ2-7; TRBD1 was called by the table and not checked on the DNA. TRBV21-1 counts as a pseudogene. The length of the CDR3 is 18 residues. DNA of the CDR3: TGTGCCAGCAGCAAAAAAGGAGCCCTGGGGACACCCGATTACGAGCAGTACTTC. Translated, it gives CASSKKGALGTPDYEQYF.

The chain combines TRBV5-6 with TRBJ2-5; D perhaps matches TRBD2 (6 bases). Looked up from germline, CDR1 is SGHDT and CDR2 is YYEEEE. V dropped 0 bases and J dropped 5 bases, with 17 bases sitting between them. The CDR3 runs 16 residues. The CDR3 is CASSLAPRDSRETQYF. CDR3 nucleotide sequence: TGTGCCAGCAGCTTGGCCCCCCGGGACTCTCGGGAGACCCAGTACTTC.

The chain's CDR3 is CAIKREGAPETQYF. Here the CDR3 DNA reads TGTGCCATCAAAAGGGAAGGGGCACCAGAGACCCAGTACTTC. The chain employs TRBV10-3 and TRBJ2-5; tentatively, D is TRBD1 (5 bases). V lost 7 bases and J 4 bases, leaving 16 bases between the germline ends. The CDR3 runs 14 residues. The germline gives CDR1 ENHRY, CDR2 SYGVKD.

The CDR3 DNA is TGTGCCAGCAGCCAAGGGGCTAGCGGTACCATATCCTACGAGCAGTACTTC. Protein product: CASSQGASGTISYEQYF. The rearrangement links TRBV14 to TRBJ2-7, with 7 bases fitting TRBD2. The germline V gene has CDR1 SGHDN and CDR2 FVKESK. V was clipped by 1 base and J by 1 base; unmatched bases: 10. This CDR3 is built from 17 residues. Complete variable domain (other parts from reference TRBV14 and TRBJ2-7): EAGVTQFPSHSVIEKGQTVTLRCDPISGHDNLYWYRRVMGKEIKFLLHFVKESKQDESGMPNNRFLAERTGGTYSTLKVQPAELEDSGVYFCASSQGASGTISYEQYFGPGTRLTVT.

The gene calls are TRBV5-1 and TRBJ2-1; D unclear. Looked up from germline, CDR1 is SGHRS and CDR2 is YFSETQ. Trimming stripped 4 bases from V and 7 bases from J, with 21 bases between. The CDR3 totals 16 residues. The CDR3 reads CASSETLDFGWNEQFF. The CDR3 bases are TGCGCCAGCAGCGAGACACTGGATTTCGGTTGGAATGAGCAGTTCTTC.

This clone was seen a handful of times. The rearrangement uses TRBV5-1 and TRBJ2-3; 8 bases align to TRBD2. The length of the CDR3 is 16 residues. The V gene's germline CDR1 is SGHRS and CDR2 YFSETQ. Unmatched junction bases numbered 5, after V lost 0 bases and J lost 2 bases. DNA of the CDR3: TGCGCCAGCAGCTTGGTATGGCGGGGGGACACAGATACGCAGTATTTT. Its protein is CASSLVWRGDTDTQYF.

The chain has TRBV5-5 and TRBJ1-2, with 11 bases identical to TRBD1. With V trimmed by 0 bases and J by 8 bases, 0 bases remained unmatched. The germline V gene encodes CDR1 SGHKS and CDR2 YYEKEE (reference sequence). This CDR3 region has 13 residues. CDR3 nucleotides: TGTGCCAGCAGCTTGGGGACAGGGGGCGGCTACACCTTC. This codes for CASSLGTGGGYTF. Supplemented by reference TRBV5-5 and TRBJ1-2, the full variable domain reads DAGVTQSPTHLIKTRGQQVTLRCSPISGHKSVSWYQQVLGQGPQFIFQYYEKEERGRGNFPDRFSARQFPNYSSELNVNALLLGDSALYLCASSLGTGGGYTFGSGTRLTVV.

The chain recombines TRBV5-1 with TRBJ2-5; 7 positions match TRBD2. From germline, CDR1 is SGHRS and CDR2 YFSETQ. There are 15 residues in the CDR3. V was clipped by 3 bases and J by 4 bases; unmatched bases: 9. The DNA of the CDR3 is TGCGCCAGCAGCTCCAACCCGGGAGGCGGAGAGACCCAGTACTTC. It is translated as CASSSNPGGGETQYF.

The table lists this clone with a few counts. CDR3 bases: TGCGCCAGCAGCTTGGTGGCCCAGTCTGATGGCTACACCTTC. Translation gives CASSLVAQSDGYTF. The genes are TRBV5-1 and TRBJ1-2; D call uncertain. The CDR3 runs 14 residues. The germline CDR1 and CDR2 sequences are SGHRS and YFSETQ. Trimming shortened V by 0 bases and J by 6 bases, and 12 bases separated the two germline ends.

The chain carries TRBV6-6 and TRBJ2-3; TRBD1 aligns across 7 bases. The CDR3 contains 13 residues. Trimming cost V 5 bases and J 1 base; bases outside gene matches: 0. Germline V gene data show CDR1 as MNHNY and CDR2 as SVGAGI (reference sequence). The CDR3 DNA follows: TGTGCCAGCAGTGGGACAGGCACAGATACGCAGTATTTT. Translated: CASSGTGTDTQYF.

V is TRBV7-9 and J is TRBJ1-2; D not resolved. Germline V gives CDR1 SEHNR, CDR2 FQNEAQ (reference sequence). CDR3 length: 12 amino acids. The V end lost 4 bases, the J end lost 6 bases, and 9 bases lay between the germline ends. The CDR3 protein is CASSSSTHGYTF. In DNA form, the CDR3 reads TGTGCCAGCAGCTCAAGTACTCATGGCTACACCTTC.